The entry below describes one T cell receptor beta chain. Its antigen is not known. From germline, CDR1 is SGHRS and CDR2 YFSETQ. This CDR3 contains 14 residues. V was clipped by 4 bases and J by 10 bases; unmatched bases: 6. TCRdb reprocessed the 5' RACE reads via MiXCR and lists one record per CDR3 protein. The sample includes roughly 750,000 distinct CDR3 sequences, 21% of them seen just once. These data come from a study of identical twins. Study-wide findings and caveats: Cross-sectional statistics underpinned the conclusions; the same donors were not followed.

In addition, the sample was reused for a study of T cells expressing NK-cell markers.

The source of this sequence is a woman under 30 in good health. The specimen sequenced was PBMCs. The V call is TRBV5-1, the J call TRBJ1-6; 9 bases line up with TRBD1. The chain's CDR3 is CASSRGQGTSPLHF. For the CDR3, the DNA is TGCGCCAGCAGCCGGGGACAGGGCACCTCACCCCTCCACTTT.